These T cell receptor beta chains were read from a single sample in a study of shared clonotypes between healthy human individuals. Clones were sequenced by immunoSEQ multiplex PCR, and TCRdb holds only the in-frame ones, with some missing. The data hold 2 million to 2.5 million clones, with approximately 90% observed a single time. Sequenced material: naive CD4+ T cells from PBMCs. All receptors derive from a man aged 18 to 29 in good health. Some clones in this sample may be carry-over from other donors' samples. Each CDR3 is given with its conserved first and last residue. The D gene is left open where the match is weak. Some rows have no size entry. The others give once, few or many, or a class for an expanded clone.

CDR3 DNA: TGTGCCAGCAGTTTGAGGGGGAAATACAGGGTAGGTCAGCCCCAGCATTTT
CDR3 protein: CASSLRGKYRVGQPQHF
J gene: TRBJ1-5
clone size: .
D gene: .
V gene: TRBV28

CDR3 DNA: TGTGCCAGTAACGACAGGCGGCCCACTGAAGCTTTCTTT
CDR3 protein: CASNDRRPTEAFF
J gene: TRBJ1-1
clone size: few
D gene: .
V gene: TRBV19

CDR3 DNA: TGTGCCAGCAGGCGGACAGGGGGAAGCGGCTACACCTTC
CDR3 protein: CASRRTGGSGYTF
J gene: TRBJ1-2
clone size: few
D gene: TRBD1
V gene: TRBV28

CDR3 DNA: TGCGCCAGCAGCTTACGGACTAGCGGGGGCTACAATGAGCAGTTCTTC
CDR3 protein: CASSLRTSGGYNEQFF
J gene: TRBJ2-1
clone size: .
D gene: TRBD2
V gene: TRBV5-1

CDR3 DNA: TGTGCCAGCCGGGGGCCAGATCAGCCCCAGCATTTT
CDR3 protein: CASRGPDQPQHF
J gene: TRBJ1-5
clone size: .
D gene: .
V gene: TRBV6-1

CDR3 DNA: TGTGCCAGCAGTGAGCGTGCGTCTGGGGCCAACGTCCTGACTTTC
CDR3 protein: CASSERASGANVLTF
J gene: TRBJ2-6
clone size: .
D gene: .
V gene: TRBV6-1

CDR3 DNA: TGTGCCAGCAGGTTTGTCAATCAGCCCCAGCATTTT
CDR3 protein: CASRFVNQPQHF
J gene: TRBJ1-5
clone size: .
D gene: .
V gene: TRBV28

CDR3 DNA: TGTGCCAGTAGTAGCCGGGACAGGGGTTCAACTAATGAAAAACTGTTTTTT
CDR3 protein: CASSSRDRGSTNEKLFF
J gene: TRBJ1-4
clone size: .
D gene: TRBD1
V gene: TRBV19

CDR3 DNA: TGTGCCAGCAGCTTGGACAGGGGGGGGAACAGGGAAGCTTTCTTT
CDR3 protein: CASSLDRGGNREAFF
J gene: TRBJ1-1
clone size: .
D gene: TRBD1
V gene: TRBV5-4

CDR3 DNA: TGCGCCAGCAGGAGCCAGGGGAATGAAAAACTGTTTTTT
CDR3 protein: CASRSQGNEKLFF
J gene: TRBJ1-4
clone size: .
D gene: .
V gene: TRBV5-1

CDR3 DNA: TGCAGCGTTGATACGTTGGAGGGGGCGTGGGGCGAGCAGTACTTC
CDR3 protein: CSVDTLEGAWGEQYF
J gene: TRBJ2-7
clone size: .
D gene: .
V gene: TRBV29-1

CDR3 DNA: TGCAGCGTGGCCCCGCAGGGGAAGGCTGAAGCTTTCTTT
CDR3 protein: CSVAPQGKAEAFF
J gene: TRBJ1-1
clone size: .
D gene: .
V gene: TRBV29-1

CDR3 DNA: TGTGCCAGCTCACCCCGGGACAGGGACTACGAGCAGTACTTC
CDR3 protein: CASSPRDRDYEQYF
J gene: TRBJ2-7
clone size: .
D gene: TRBD1
V gene: TRBV18

CDR3 DNA: TGTGCCAGCAGTGTCATCAGACAGGGCACGACAAACAATCAGCCCCAGCATTTT
CDR3 protein: CASSVIRQGTTNNQPQHF
J gene: TRBJ1-5
clone size: .
D gene: TRBD1
V gene: TRBV6-1

CDR3 DNA: TGTGCCAGCAGCCTTGGACAGCTCACAGATACGCAGTATTTT
CDR3 protein: CASSLGQLTDTQYF
J gene: TRBJ2-3
clone size: .
D gene: .
V gene: TRBV7-9